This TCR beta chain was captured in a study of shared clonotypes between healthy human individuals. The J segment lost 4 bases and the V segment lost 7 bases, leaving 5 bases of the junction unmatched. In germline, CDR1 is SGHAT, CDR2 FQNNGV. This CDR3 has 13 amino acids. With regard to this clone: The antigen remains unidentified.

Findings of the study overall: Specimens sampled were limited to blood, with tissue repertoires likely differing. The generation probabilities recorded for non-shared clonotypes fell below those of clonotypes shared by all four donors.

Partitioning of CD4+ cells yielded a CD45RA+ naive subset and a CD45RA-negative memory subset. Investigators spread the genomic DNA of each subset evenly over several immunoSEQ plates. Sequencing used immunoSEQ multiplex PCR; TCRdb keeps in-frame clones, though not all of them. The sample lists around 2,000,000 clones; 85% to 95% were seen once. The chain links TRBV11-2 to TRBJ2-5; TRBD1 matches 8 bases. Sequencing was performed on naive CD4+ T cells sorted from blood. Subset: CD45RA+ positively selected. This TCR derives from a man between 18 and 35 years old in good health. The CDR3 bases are TGTGCCAGCACCAACAGGGGGATAGAGACCCAGTACTTC. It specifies CASTNRGIETQYF.